The 15 T cell receptor beta chains below all came from one sample that was sequenced in a study of T cells in Graves' hyperthyroidism and ophthalmopathy. From RNA transcripts, TCR beta CDR3 regions were amplified. RT-PCR in the first round (using the HTBI primer set) targeted the TCR CDR3. TCRdb ran MiXCR on the multiplex PCR reads and lists one entry per CDR3 protein. This sample has approximately 360,000 distinct CDR3 sequences, with 15% to 17% found just once. Input material: blood. These receptors came from a woman aged 18-29 years with Graves' hyperthyroidism that later progressed to Graves' ophthalmopathy.

This clonotype was seen at least ten times. V and J are TRBV7-2 and TRBJ2-3; 9 bases fit TRBD2. Per the germline V gene, CDR1 is SGHTA and CDR2 is FQGNSA. After removal of 2 bases from V and 0 bases from J, the junction contained 18 bases not matched to a gene. The CDR3 totals 21 residues. Written as DNA, the CDR3 is TGTGCCAGCAGCTTATGGGGGCGGCGGGAGGGCCTGGGGGTTAGCACAGATACGCAGTATTTT. It specifies CASSLWGRREGLGVSTDTQYF.

The table lists this clonotype with a few counts. The chain uses TRBV9 and TRBJ1-1; D gene uncertain. This CDR3 has 10 amino acids. Germline V CDR1 and CDR2: SGDLS, YYNGEE. Between the trimmed V and J ends, which lost 4 bases and 8 bases, there was a span of 6 bases. The CDR3 DNA reads TGTGCCAGCAGCCCCCACGAAGCTTTCTTT. It codes for CASSPHEAFF. Filled out from reference TRBV9 and TRBJ1-1, the complete variable domain reads DSGVTQTPKHLITATGQRVTLRCSPRSGDLSVYWYQQSLDQGLQFLIQYYNGEERAKGNILERFSAQQFPDLHSELNLSSLELGDSALYFCASSPHEAFFGQGTRLTVV.

This clonotype was seen ten or more times. The chain joins TRBV7-3 to TRBJ2-1; the match to TRBD2 covers 8 bases. Germline lookup yields CDR1 SGHTA and CDR2 FQGTGA. J was trimmed by 7 bases and V by 2 bases; bases with no gene match: 10. The CDR3 sequence is 16 residues long. The CDR3 here is CASSLEGTSPSNEQFF. The CDR3 DNA reads TGTGCCAGCAGCTTAGAGGGGACTAGTCCCTCGAATGAGCAGTTCTTC.

This clonotype was recorded many times. V usage is TRBV28 and J usage is TRBJ1-2; D gene ambiguous. Germline V lookup: CDR1 MDHEN, CDR2 SYDVKM. The CDR3 is 16 amino acids. V was trimmed by 3 bases and J by 1 base, leaving 15 bases between them. CDR3: CASSLVSPTLNYGYTF. CDR3 in DNA: TGTGCCAGCAGTTTGGTTTCTCCTACTCTTAACTATGGCTACACCTTC.

The chain is built from TRBV6-6 and TRBJ1-2, with no clear D. V lost 2 bases and J 6 bases, leaving 13 bases between the germline ends. This CDR3 has 14 amino acids. Germline CDR1 reads MNHNY; CDR2 reads SVGAGI (reference sequence). The chain's CDR3 is CASSYGLESDGYTF. CDR3 nucleotides: TGTGCCAGCAGTTACGGGCTGGAGTCGGATGGCTACACCTTC.

V usage is TRBV13 and J usage is TRBJ1-1; D unclear. The germline V gene encodes CDR1 PRHDT and CDR2 FYEKMQ (reference sequence). The CDR3 covers 11 residues. Trimming removed 3 bases at V and 7 bases at J, with 6 bases between. The CDR3 is CASSFRFEAFF. The CDR3, as DNA: TGTGCCAGCAGCTTTAGGTTTGAAGCTTTCTTT.

Of note for this clonotype: Without the conserved terminal phenylalanine or tryptophan, this CDR3 likely stems from a read error. This chain connects TRBV28 to TRBJ2-7, with D tentatively TRBD2 (5 bases). The CDR3 runs to 15 residues. The V gene's germline CDR1 is MDHEN and CDR2 SYDVKM. The germline V and J ends were trimmed by 7 bases and 3 bases, with 19 bases remaining between them. In DNA, the CDR3 is TGTGCCAGCACCCCTCTCAAGAGGGAAGGCTACGAGCAGTACTCC. This encodes CASTPLKREGYEQYS.

This clonotype turned up a few times. The chain uses TRBV7-9 and TRBJ2-4, with D maybe TRBD2 (6 bases). This CDR3 comprises 20 residues. V was cut by 1 base and J by 1 base, with 23 bases left in between. Germline-derived CDR1 and CDR2 are SEHNR and FQNEAQ (reference sequence). In DNA form, the CDR3 reads TGTGCCAGCAGCTTAGTAGTTGACACGCCCAGGACTACGGCCAAAAACATTCAGTACTTC. This encodes CASSLVVDTPRTTAKNIQYF.

This clonotype was recorded many times. The chain joins TRBV28 to TRBJ2-1, with D possibly being TRBD2 (6 bases). Trimming cost V 8 bases and J 6 bases, with 8 bases left between them. The germline V gene has CDR1 MDHEN and CDR2 SYDVKM. This CDR3 has 11 residues. This CDR3 reads CASGGPNEQFF. In DNA form, the CDR3 reads TGTGCCAGCGGAGGGCCCAATGAGCAGTTCTTC.

This clonotype was observed many times. The chain links TRBV10-3 to TRBJ2-7, with 8 bases fitting TRBD1. Germline V CDR1 and CDR2: ENHRY, SYGVKD. The length of the CDR3 is 12 residues. With 8 bases clipped from V and 5 bases from J, the junction kept 5 bases outside the gene matches. CDR3 sequence: CAIAQGADEQYF. The CDR3 region has the DNA TGTGCCATCGCGCAGGGGGCCGACGAGCAGTACTTC.

This chain links TRBV27 with TRBJ1-5, with TRBD1 matching 8 bases. The V segment lost 2 bases and the J segment 5 bases; nucleotides outside the gene matches: 2. This CDR3 is 14 amino acids long. CDR1 and CDR2 from the germline V gene are MNHEY and SMNVEV (reference sequence). The CDR3 protein is CASSLNRGDQPQHF. The CDR3 DNA is TGTGCCAGCAGTTTAAACAGGGGGGATCAGCCCCAGCATTTT.

This clonotype has at least ten counts. The rearrangement joins TRBV20-1 to TRBJ1-5; D may be TRBD1 (5 bases). V lost 6 bases and J lost 2, with 20 bases in between. Germline loops: CDR1 DFQATT, CDR2 SNEGSKA (reference sequence). The CDR3 spans 16 residues. CDR3 protein: CSANRGGAAGNQPQHF. Here the CDR3 DNA reads TGCAGTGCCAACCGGGGAGGGGCCGCCGGCAATCAGCCCCAGCATTTT.

Ten or more counts support this clonotype. The chain is built from TRBV2 and TRBJ2-7; 9 positions match TRBD2. Trimming at V came to 3 bases and at J to 2 bases, leaving 8 bases not matched to a gene. The germline gives CDR1 SNHLY, CDR2 FYNNEI. The CDR3 length is 16 residues. Here the CDR3 DNA reads TGTGCCAGCAGTGAGGAGGCGGGAGGGCTTACCTACGAGCAGTACTTC. Its translation is CASSEEAGGLTYEQYF.

At least ten counts were recorded for this clonotype. The chain links TRBV6-2 or TRBV6-3 to TRBJ2-1; 10 positions match TRBD2. Germline V gene sequence: CDR1 MNHEY, CDR2 SVGEGT. V lost 5 bases and J lost 6; bases outside the gene matches: 7. The CDR3 length is 15 residues. The CDR3: CASSELAGYSNEQFF. The CDR3 nucleotides are TGTGCCAGCAGTGAACTAGCGGGATACTCCAATGAGCAGTTCTTC.

On this clonotype itself: A single base separates this from a much larger clone, so it may be a read error. The chain joins TRBV6-2 or TRBV6-3 to TRBJ2-7; TRBD1 or TRBD2 may be the D gene (6 bases each). This CDR3 is 17 amino acids long. In germline, CDR1 is MNHEY, CDR2 SVGEGT. CDR3 sequence reads: CAISHLPSGGGGYEQYF. Here the CDR3 DNA reads TGTGCCATCAGTCACCTACCTAGTGGAGGGGGAGGCTACGAGCAGTACTTC.